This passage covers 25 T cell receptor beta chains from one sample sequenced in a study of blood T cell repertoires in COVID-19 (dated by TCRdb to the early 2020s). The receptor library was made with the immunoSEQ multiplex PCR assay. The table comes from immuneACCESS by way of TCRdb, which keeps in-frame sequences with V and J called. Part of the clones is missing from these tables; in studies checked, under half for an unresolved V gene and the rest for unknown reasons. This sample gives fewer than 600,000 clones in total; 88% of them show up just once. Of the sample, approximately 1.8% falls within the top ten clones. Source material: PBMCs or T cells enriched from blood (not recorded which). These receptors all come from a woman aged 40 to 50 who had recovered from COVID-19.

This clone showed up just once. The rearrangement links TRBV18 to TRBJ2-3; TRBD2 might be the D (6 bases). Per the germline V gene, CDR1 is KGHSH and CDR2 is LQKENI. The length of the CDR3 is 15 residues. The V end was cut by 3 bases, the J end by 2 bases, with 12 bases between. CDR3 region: CASSPLRGTTDTQYF. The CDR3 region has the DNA TGTGCCAGCTCACCGCTTCGGGGGACCACAGATACGCAGTATTTT.

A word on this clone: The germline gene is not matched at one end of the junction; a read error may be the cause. The CDR3 reads CASSQDLVIIGSNYGYIF. As DNA, the CDR3 is TGCGCCAGCAGCCAAGATCTAGTTATTATAGGGAGTAACTATGGCTACATCTTC. The genes are TRBV4-3 and TRBJ1-2; D uncertain. CDR3 size: 18 residues. Germline CDR1 LGHNA, CDR2 YSLEER.

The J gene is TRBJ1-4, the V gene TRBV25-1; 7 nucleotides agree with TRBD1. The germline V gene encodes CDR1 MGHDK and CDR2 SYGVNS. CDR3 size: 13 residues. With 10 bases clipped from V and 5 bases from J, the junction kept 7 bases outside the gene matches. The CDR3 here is CATLGQKNEKLFF. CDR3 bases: TGTGCCACCCTGGGACAGAAAAATGAAAAACTGTTTTTT.

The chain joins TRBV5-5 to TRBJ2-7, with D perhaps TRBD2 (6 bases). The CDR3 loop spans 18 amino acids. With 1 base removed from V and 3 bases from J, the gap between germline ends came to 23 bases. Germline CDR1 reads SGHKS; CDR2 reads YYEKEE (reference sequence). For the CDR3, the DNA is TGTGCCAGCAGCTTGAATGTAGTGCTAGAGACTAGTTTCTACGAGCAGTACTTC. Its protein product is CASSLNVVLETSFYEQYF.

This CDR3 is CASSEEGGRPYNEQFF. In nucleotides, the CDR3 is TGTGCCAGCAGCGAAGAGGGCGGGAGGCCATACAATGAGCAGTTCTTC. V and J are TRBV9 and TRBJ2-1; 8 bases match TRBD2. Germline V gives CDR1 SGDLS, CDR2 YYNGEE. The CDR3 loop spans 16 amino acids. The junction had 9 bases not matched to a gene; V was cut back by 3 bases and J by 4 bases. Filled out from reference TRBV9 and TRBJ2-1, the complete variable domain reads DSGVTQTPKHLITATGQRVTLRCSPRSGDLSVYWYQQSLDQGLQFLIQYYNGEERAKGNILERFSAQQFPDLHSELNLSSLELGDSALYFCASSEEGGRPYNEQFFGPGTRLTVL.

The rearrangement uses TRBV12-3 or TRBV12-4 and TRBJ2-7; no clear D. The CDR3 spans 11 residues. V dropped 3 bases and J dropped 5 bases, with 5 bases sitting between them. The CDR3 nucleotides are TGTGCCAGCAGTTTCCAGGACGAGCAGTACTTC. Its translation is CASSFQDEQYF.

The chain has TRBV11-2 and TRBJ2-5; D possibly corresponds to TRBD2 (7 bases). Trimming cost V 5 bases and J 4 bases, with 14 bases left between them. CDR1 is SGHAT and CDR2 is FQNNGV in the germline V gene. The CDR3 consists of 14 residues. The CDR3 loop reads CASSKGGGLETQYF. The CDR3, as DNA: TGTGCCAGCAGCAAAGGGGGGGGGTTAGAGACCCAGTACTTC.

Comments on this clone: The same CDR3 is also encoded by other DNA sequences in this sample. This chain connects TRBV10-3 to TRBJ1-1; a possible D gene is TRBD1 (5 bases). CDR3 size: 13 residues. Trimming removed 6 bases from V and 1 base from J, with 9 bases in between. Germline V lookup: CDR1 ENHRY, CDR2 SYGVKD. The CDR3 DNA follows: TGTGCCATCAGAGAGGACACGAACACTGAAGCTTTCTTT. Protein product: CAIREDTNTEAFF.

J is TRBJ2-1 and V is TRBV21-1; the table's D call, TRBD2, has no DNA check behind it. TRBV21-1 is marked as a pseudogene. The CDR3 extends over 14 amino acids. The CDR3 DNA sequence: TGTGCCACCCCAAGCGGTCTAGCAAGCAATGAGCAGTTCTTC. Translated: CATPSGLASNEQFF.

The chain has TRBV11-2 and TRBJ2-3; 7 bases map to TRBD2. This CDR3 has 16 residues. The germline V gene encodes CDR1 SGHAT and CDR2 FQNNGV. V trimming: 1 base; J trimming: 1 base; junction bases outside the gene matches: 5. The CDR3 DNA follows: TGTGCCAGCAGCTTAGGTGCGGGACTACGCACAGATACGCAGTATTTT. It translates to CASSLGAGLRTDTQYF. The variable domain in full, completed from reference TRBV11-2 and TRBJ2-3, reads EAGVAQSPRYKIIEKRQSVAFWCNPISGHATLYWYQQILGQGPKLLIQFQNNGVVDDSQLPKDRFSAERLKGVDSTLKIQPAKLEDSAVYLCASSLGAGLRTDTQYFGPGTRLTVL.

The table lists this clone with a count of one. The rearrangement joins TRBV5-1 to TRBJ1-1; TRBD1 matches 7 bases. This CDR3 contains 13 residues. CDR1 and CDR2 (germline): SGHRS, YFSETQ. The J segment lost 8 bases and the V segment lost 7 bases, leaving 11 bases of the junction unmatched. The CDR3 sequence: CASGNQGDGEAFF. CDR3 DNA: TGCGCCAGCGGTAACCAGGGGGACGGCGAAGCTTTCTTT.

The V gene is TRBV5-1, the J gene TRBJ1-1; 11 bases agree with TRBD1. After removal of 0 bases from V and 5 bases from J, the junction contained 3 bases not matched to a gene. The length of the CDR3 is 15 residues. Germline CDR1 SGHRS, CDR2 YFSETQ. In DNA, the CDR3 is TGCGCCAGCAGCTTGGAAGGACAGGGGGCGACTGAAGCTTTCTTT. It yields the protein CASSLEGQGATEAFF.

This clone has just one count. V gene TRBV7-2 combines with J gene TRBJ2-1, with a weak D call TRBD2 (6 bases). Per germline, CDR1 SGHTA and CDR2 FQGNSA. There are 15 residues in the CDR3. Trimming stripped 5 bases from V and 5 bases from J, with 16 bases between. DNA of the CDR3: TGTGCCAGCAGCCTGGTAGTAGCGGCTAACAATGAGCAGTTCTTC. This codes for CASSLVVAANNEQFF. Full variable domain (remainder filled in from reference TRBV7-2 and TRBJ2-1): GAGVSQSPSNKVTEKGKDVELRCDPISGHTALYWYRQSLGQGLEFLIYFQGNSAPDKSGLPSDRFSAERTGGSVSTLTIQRTQQEDSAVYLCASSLVVAANNEQFFGPGTRLTVL.

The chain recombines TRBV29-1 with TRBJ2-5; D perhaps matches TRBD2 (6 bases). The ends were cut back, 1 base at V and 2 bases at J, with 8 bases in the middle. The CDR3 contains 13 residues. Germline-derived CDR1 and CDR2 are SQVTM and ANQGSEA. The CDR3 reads CSVEGEVQETQYF. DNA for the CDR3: TGCAGCGTTGAAGGGGAGGTGCAAGAGACCCAGTACTTC.

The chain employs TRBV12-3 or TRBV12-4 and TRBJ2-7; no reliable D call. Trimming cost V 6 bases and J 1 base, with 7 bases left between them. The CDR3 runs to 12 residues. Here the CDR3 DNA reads TGTGCCAGCAGGTATCGGTCCTACGAGCAGTACTTC. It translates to CASRYRSYEQYF.

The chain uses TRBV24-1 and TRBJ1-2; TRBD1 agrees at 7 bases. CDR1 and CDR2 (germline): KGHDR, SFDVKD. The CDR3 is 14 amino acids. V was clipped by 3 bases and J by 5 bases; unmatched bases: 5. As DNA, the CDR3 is TGTGCCACCAGTGATACAGGGGACGCTTATGGCTACACCTTC. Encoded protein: CATSDTGDAYGYTF.

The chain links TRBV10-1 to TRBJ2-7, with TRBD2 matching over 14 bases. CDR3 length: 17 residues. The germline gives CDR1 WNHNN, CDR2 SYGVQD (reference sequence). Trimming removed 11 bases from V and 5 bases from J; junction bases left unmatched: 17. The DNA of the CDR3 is TGCGCCCTGGACCGCAAGGGACTAGCGGGAGAACCCAACGAGCAGTACTTC. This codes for CALDRKGLAGEPNEQYF.

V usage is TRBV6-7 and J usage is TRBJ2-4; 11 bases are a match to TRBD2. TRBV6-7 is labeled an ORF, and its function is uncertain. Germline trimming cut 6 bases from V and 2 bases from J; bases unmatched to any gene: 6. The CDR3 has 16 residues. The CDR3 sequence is CASRIAGGSSKNIQYF. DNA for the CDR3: TGTGCCAGCAGAATAGCGGGAGGGTCTTCCAAAAACATTCAGTACTTC.

CDR3 residues: CASSLELAGVTEQFF. The CDR3 nucleotides are TGCGCCAGCAGCTTGGAACTAGCGGGAGTCACTGAGCAGTTCTTC. The chain has TRBV5-1 and TRBJ2-1, with 11 bases that match TRBD2. Germline V gives CDR1 SGHRS, CDR2 YFSETQ. CDR3 size: 15 residues. The V gene end was trimmed by 0 bases and the J gene end by 9 bases; junction bases not matched to a gene: 5.

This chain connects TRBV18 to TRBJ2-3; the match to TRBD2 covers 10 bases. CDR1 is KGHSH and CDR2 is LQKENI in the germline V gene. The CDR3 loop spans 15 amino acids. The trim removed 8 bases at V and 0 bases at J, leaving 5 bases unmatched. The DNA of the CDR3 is TGTGCCAGCACGGGACTAGCGTATAGCACAGATACGCAGTATTTT. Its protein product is CASTGLAYSTDTQYF.

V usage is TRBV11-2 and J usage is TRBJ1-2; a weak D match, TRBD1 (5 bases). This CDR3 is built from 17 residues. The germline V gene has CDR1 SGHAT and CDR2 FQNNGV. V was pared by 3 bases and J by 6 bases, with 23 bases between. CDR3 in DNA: TGTGCCAGCAGCTTCGAGTTGGTTGTGCCAGGGTCGCATGGCTACACCTTC. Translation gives CASSFELVVPGSHGYTF.

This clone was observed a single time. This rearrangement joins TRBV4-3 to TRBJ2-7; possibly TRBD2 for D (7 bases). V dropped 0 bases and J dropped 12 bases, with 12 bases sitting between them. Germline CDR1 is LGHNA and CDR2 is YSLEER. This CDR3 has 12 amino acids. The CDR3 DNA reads TGCGCCAGCAGCCAAGAGGGGGGGGCGAGGTACTTC. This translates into CASSQEGGARYF.

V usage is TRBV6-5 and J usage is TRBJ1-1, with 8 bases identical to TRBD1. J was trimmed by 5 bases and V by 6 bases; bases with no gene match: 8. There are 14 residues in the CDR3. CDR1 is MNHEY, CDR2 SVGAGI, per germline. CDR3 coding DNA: TGTGCCAGCAGATGGGGACAGGAGGGTACTGAAGCTTTCTTT. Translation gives CASRWGQEGTEAFF.

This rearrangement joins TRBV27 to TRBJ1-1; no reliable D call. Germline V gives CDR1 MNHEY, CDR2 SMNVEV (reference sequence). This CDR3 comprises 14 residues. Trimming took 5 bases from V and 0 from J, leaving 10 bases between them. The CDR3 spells CASSRRRLNTEAFF. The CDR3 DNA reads TGTGCCAGCAGTCGTCGGAGGTTGAACACTGAAGCTTTCTTT.

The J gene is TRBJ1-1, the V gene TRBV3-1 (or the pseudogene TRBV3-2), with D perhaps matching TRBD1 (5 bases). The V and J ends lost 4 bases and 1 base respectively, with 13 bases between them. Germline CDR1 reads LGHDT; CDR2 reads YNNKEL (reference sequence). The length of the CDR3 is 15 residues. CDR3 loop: CASSRRRTKNTEAFF. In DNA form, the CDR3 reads TGTGCCAGCAGCCGGAGAAGGACAAAGAACACTGAAGCTTTCTTT.